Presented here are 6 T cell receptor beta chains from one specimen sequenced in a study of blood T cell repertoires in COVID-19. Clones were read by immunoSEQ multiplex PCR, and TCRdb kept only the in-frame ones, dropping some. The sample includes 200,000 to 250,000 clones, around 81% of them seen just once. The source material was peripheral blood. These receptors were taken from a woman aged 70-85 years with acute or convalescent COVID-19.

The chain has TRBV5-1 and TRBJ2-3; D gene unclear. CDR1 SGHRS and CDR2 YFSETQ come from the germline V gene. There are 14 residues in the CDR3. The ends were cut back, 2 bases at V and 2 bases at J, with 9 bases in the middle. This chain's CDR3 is CASSFGEITDTQYF. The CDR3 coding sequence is TGCGCCAGCAGCTTTGGAGAGATCACAGATACGCAGTATTTT.

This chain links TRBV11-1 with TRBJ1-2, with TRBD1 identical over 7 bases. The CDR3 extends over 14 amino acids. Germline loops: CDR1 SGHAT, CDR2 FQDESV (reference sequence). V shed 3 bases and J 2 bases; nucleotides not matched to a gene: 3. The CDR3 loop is CASSFDRANYGYTF. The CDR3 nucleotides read TGTGCCAGCAGCTTCGACAGGGCCAACTATGGCTACACCTTC.

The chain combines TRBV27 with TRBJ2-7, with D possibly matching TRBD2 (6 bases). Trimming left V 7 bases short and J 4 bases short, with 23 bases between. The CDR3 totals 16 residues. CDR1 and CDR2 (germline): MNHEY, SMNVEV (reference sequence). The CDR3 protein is CASTSSRPRGIYEQYF. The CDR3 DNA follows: TGTGCCAGCACTTCCTCCCGTCCGCGGGGTATTTACGAGCAGTACTTC.

The CDR3 DNA sequence: TGTGCCTGGAGTGTATTGGCCGAGCAGTACTTC. It encodes CAWSVLAEQYF. This chain joins TRBV30 and TRBJ2-7; no reliable D call. The CDR3 sequence is 11 residues long. Germline V gene sequence: CDR1 GTSNPN, CDR2 SVGIG (reference sequence). V dropped 0 bases and J dropped 6 bases, with 6 bases sitting between them.

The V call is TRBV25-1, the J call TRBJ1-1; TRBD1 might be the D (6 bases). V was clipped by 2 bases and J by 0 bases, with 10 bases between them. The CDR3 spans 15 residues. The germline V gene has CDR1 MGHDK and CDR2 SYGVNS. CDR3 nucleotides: TGTGCCAGCAGTGAAGTGGACAGAGTGAACACTGAAGCTTTCTTT. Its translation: CASSEVDRVNTEAFF.

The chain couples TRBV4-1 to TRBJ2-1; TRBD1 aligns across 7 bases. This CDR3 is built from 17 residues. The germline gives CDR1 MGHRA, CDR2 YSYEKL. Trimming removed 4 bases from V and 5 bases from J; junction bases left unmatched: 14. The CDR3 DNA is TGCGCCAGCAGCCTTCACCGAACGAGGGGGCGAGACAATGAGCAGTTCTTC. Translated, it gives CASSLHRTRGRDNEQFF.